These 29 T cell receptor beta chains came from one sample sequenced in a study of CD8+ T cells in alopecia areata. Treatment here: oral pan-JAK inhibitor, 5-10 mg twice daily. TCR sequencing used cDNA made by reverse transcription of extracted RNA. The repertoire was sequenced with immunoSEQ multiplex PCR; TCRdb's copy has only in-frame clones and lacks some. The sample gives around 150,000 clones, around four fifths of which show up once; 25% is in the top ten. This sample comprised CD8+ T cells sorted from blood, obtained at week 4, from a patient treated with tofacitinib. The origin of the receptors is a human donor with alopecia areata.

The V and J genes are TRBV4-3 and TRBJ2-2, with a tentative D call TRBD1 (6 bases). The CDR3 has 17 residues. The ends were cut back, 0 bases at V and 3 bases at J, with 14 bases in the middle. Germline CDR1 and CDR2: LGHNA and YSLEER. CDR3 sequence (DNA): TGCGCCAGCAGCCAAGATTGGCTAGGGGGAGACACCGGGGAGCTGTTTTTT. Translation: CASSQDWLGGDTGELFF.

The rearrangement links TRBV27 to TRBJ2-1, with D maybe TRBD2 (7 bases). CDR3 length: 16 residues. Germline V CDR1 and CDR2: MNHEY, SMNVEV (reference sequence). V was trimmed by 6 bases and J by 6 bases, leaving 21 bases between them. As DNA, the CDR3 is TGTGCCAGCAGCCCTGTCGGGGGGCTAAGGGGCAATGAGCAGTTCTTC. Translation gives CASSPVGGLRGNEQFF.

The V and J genes are TRBV6-1 and TRBJ2-1; D uncertain. Trimming left V 6 bases short and J 8 bases short, with 17 bases between. Germline loops: CDR1 MNHNS, CDR2 SASEGT. The CDR3 extends over 14 amino acids. The CDR3 loop reads CASSPGFPSDEQFF. The CDR3 DNA sequence: TGTGCCAGCAGCCCGGGTTTTCCTTCGGATGAGCAGTTCTTC.

This chain uses TRBV7-9 with TRBJ1-1; D is possibly TRBD1 (5 bases). Germline CDR1 SEHNR, CDR2 FQNEAQ (reference sequence). The germline V and J ends were trimmed by 5 bases and 4 bases, with 17 bases remaining between them. This CDR3 has 15 residues. This CDR3 is CASSPPSSGPTEAFF. CDR3 nucleotide sequence: TGTGCCAGCAGCCCTCCGTCGTCAGGGCCCACTGAAGCTTTCTTT.

The chain carries TRBV5-1 and TRBJ2-1; no clear D. V was cut by 0 bases and J by 0 bases, with 10 bases left in between. There are 16 residues in the CDR3. CDR1 and CDR2 from the germline V gene are SGHRS and YFSETQ. Here the CDR3 DNA reads TGCGCCAGCAGCTTGGGGCAGACCTACTCCTACAATGAGCAGTTCTTC. Translated: CASSLGQTYSYNEQFF. The variable domain in full, with the rest retrieved from reference TRBV5-1 and TRBJ2-1, is KAGVTQTPRYLIKTRGQQVTLSCSPISGHRSVSWYQQTPGQGLQFLFEYFSETQRNKGNFPGRFSGRQFSNSRSEMNVSTLELGDSALYLCASSLGQTYSYNEQFFGPGTRLTVL.

The CDR3 DNA reads as TGCAGCGTTGAAGGGGAGGGCCTGGAGGAAAAACTGTTTTTT. Amino acid sequence: CSVEGEGLEEKLFF. The rearrangement joins TRBV29-1 to TRBJ1-4; the D is unclear. V was shortened by 1 base and J by 8 bases, with 14 bases between the two germline ends. Germline CDR1 SQVTM, CDR2 ANQGSEA. This CDR3 comprises 14 residues.

This clone has more than one count but fewer than ten. This rearrangement joins TRBV6-5 to TRBJ2-7; D tentatively fits TRBD1 or TRBD2 (5 bases each). CDR1 is MNHEY, CDR2 SVGAGI, per germline. Trimming pared 2 bases from V and 3 bases from J, leaving 14 bases between. The CDR3 spans 15 residues. This CDR3 is CASSYPRGGSYEQYF. The CDR3 DNA reads as TGTGCCAGCAGTTACCCGAGGGGCGGTAGCTACGAGCAGTACTTC.

This chain uses TRBV2 with TRBJ2-3; possibly TRBD2 for D (5 bases). The CDR3 consists of 13 residues. Germline CDR1 SNHLY, CDR2 FYNNEI. Trimming took off 8 bases at V and 2 bases at J, with 11 bases between the two ends. This CDR3 reads CASLSGNTDTQYF. CDR3 nucleotides: TGTGCCAGCCTAAGCGGCAACACAGATACGCAGTATTTT.

The CDR3 protein is CASSPTGERNEQFF. The CDR3, as DNA: TGCGCCAGCAGCCCGACAGGGGAGCGCAATGAGCAGTTCTTC. The chain uses TRBV4-1 and TRBJ2-1, with 8 bases identical to TRBD1. CDR1 and CDR2 (germline): MGHRA, YSYEKL. V lost 4 bases to trimming and J lost 6 bases; unmatched junction nucleotides: 5. CDR3 length: 14 residues.

The V call is TRBV5-1, the J call TRBJ2-7, with 9 nucleotides matching TRBD2. The CDR3 runs to 14 residues. Germline V CDR1 and CDR2: SGHRS, YFSETQ. Germline trimming cut 3 bases from V and 4 bases from J; bases unmatched to any gene: 5. In nucleotides, the CDR3 is TGCGCCAGCAGCTCCTTAGCGGGGGAGTACGAGCAGTACTTC. Amino acid sequence: CASSSLAGEYEQYF.

V and J are TRBV10-3 and TRBJ2-7; D is perhaps TRBD1 or TRBD2 (5 bases each). The germline CDR1 and CDR2 sequences are ENHRY and SYGVKD. The CDR3 loop spans 15 amino acids. Trimming shortened V by 0 bases and J by 3 bases, and 12 bases separated the two germline ends. CDR3 nucleotide sequence: TGTGCCATCAGTGAGTCGGGGGAAGAAAGCTACGAGCAGTACTTC. This translates into CAISESGEESYEQYF.

This clone turned up a few times. The V call is TRBV23-1, the J call TRBJ2-7, with D perhaps TRBD1 (6 bases). TRBV23-1 qualifies as an ORF whose function is uncertain. Trimming took 2 bases from V and 6 from J, leaving 11 bases between them. The CDR3 spans 13 residues. CDR3 DNA: TGCGCCAGCAGTCAAACAGGGCGTCGCGAGCAGTACTTC. It is translated as CASSQTGRREQYF.

This chain links TRBV7-9 with TRBJ2-3; no clear D gene. Germline V gene lookup returns CDR1 SEHNR and CDR2 FQNEAQ (reference sequence). The V end was cut by 5 bases, the J end by 4 bases, with 19 bases between. There are 16 residues in the CDR3. The CDR3 protein is CASSPHSDLIADTQYF. CDR3 sequence (DNA): TGTGCCAGCAGCCCACACAGCGACTTGATCGCAGATACGCAGTATTTT.

CDR3 nucleotides: TGTGCCAGCTCCCTCGGACCGTTCTCTGGAAACACCATATATTTT. This sequence encodes CASSLGPFSGNTIYF. The J gene is TRBJ1-3, the V gene TRBV6-5, with D hard to call. CDR3 size: 15 residues. V lost 8 bases to trimming and J lost 0 bases, with 14 bases between them. The germline V gene encodes CDR1 MNHEY and CDR2 SVGAGI.

This clone was picked up a small number of times. The chain combines TRBV7-2 with TRBJ2-1; D possibly corresponds to TRBD1 (6 bases). The CDR3 runs 12 residues. Germline assignment: CDR1 SGHTA and CDR2 FQGNSA. Trimming stripped 1 base from V and 10 bases from J, with 8 bases between. The CDR3 sequence: CASSLGGTEQFF. CDR3 in DNA: TGTGCCAGCAGCTTAGGTGGGACAGAGCAGTTCTTC.

This chain connects TRBV5-1 to TRBJ2-3; TRBD1 aligns across 7 bases. CDR1 and CDR2 (germline): SGHRS, YFSETQ. The CDR3 is 16 amino acids. J gave up 4 bases and V 0 bases, and 8 bases lay outside the gene matches. The CDR3 loop reads CASSLVEGANADTQYF. CDR3 in DNA: TGCGCCAGCAGCTTGGTTGAGGGGGCGAACGCAGATACGCAGTATTTT.

Judged by abundance, this clone is medium-sized. J is TRBJ2-1 and V is TRBV7-6; possibly TRBD1 or TRBD2 for D (5 bases each). The CDR3 loop spans 16 amino acids. V was shortened by 5 bases and J by 4 bases, with 18 bases between the two germline ends. Germline loops: CDR1 SGHVS, CDR2 FNYEAQ. CDR3 DNA sequence: TGTGCCAGCAGCCCCCAGGGTCTGGGGACGTACAATGAGCAGTTCTTC. The encoded protein is CASSPQGLGTYNEQFF.

Points on this clone: Different DNA sequences within this sample yield the same CDR3. This rearrangement joins TRBV4-2 to TRBJ2-5; 8 bases agree with TRBD2. Germline V gives CDR1 LGHNA, CDR2 YNFKEQ. J lost 1 base, V lost 0 bases, and 4 bases had no gene match. CDR3 length equals 16 residues. The CDR3: CASSQEGSGAQETQYF. DNA of the CDR3: TGTGCCAGCAGCCAAGAGGGTAGCGGGGCCCAAGAGACCCAGTACTTC.

The chain is built from TRBV4-2 and TRBJ2-1; D gene uncertain. Looked up from germline, CDR1 is LGHNA and CDR2 is YNFKEQ. CDR3 length: 16 amino acids. The V end lost 0 bases, the J end lost 0 bases, and 9 bases lay between the germline ends. Here the CDR3 reads CASSQERHPSYNEQFF. CDR3 nucleotide sequence: TGTGCCAGCAGCCAAGAGCGGCATCCCTCCTACAATGAGCAGTTCTTC.

The V gene is TRBV2, the J gene TRBJ2-4; D perhaps matches TRBD2 (6 bases). CDR3 length: 14 amino acids. Per germline, CDR1 SNHLY and CDR2 FYNNEI. Trimming stripped 6 bases from V and 3 bases from J, with 12 bases between. CDR3 nucleotides: TGTGCCAGCAGGAACGGGGGACGCAAAAACATTCAGTACTTC. This translates into CASRNGGRKNIQYF. The whole variable domain, remainder taken from reference TRBV2 and TRBJ2-4, is EPEVTQTPSHQVTQMGQEVILRCVPISNHLYFYWYRQILGQKVEFLVSFYNNEISEKSEIFDDQFSVERPDGSNFTLKIRSTKLEDSAMYFCASRNGGRKNIQYFGAGTRLSVL.

The rearrangement uses TRBV6-5 and TRBJ2-1; 8 bases fit TRBD2. Trimming at V came to 2 bases and at J to 4 bases, leaving 4 bases not matched to a gene. Germline V gives CDR1 MNHEY, CDR2 SVGAGI. This CDR3 spans 15 amino acids. Here the CDR3 DNA reads TGTGCCAGCAGTTACGACGCGGGGGGATACAATGAGCAGTTCTTC. It is translated as CASSYDAGGYNEQFF.

This clone was seen a single time. The DNA of the CDR3 is TGTGCCAGTATGGAGGGAACTGAAGCTTTCTTT. Translation gives CASMEGTEAFF. This chain links TRBV19 with TRBJ1-1; D unclear. CDR1 and CDR2 (germline): LNHDA, SQIVND (reference sequence). The CDR3 has 11 amino acids. V shed 7 bases and J shed 5 bases, with 8 bases lying between them.

This sequence joins TRBV18 and TRBJ2-7; 7 bases agree with TRBD2. Germline CDR1 KGHSH, CDR2 LQKENI. V shed 1 base and J 1 base; nucleotides not matched to a gene: 7. This CDR3 has 16 amino acids. The CDR3 DNA is TGTGCCAGCTCACCACGGGGAGGGGATTTGTCCTACGAGCAGTACTTC. Its protein product is CASSPRGGDLSYEQYF. Drawing the rest from reference TRBV18 and TRBJ2-7, the complete variable domain is NAGVMQNPRHLVRRRGQEARLRCSPMKGHSHVYWYRQLPEEGLKFMVYLQKENIIDESGMPKERFSAEFPKEGPSILRIQQVVRGDSAAYFCASSPRGGDLSYEQYFGPGTRLTVT.

This chain uses TRBV2 with TRBJ2-7; 8 bases agree with TRBD2. Germline CDR1 and CDR2: SNHLY and FYNNEI. The CDR3 loop spans 14 amino acids. The V segment lost 2 bases and the J segment 4 bases; nucleotides outside the gene matches: 4. The DNA of the CDR3 is TGTGCCAGCAGTGAATCCGGGGGGGTTTACGAGCAGTACTTC. Protein: CASSESGGVYEQYF.

The CDR3 region has the DNA TGCAGCGTTTCCGGGACGGGTGGTTTGAATGAGCAGTTCTTC. Its translation is CSVSGTGGLNEQFF. The chain couples TRBV29-1 to TRBJ2-1, with D perhaps assigned TRBD1 or TRBD2 (5 bases each). Germline V gene lookup returns CDR1 SQVTM and CDR2 ANQGSEA. V gave up 5 bases and J gave up 7 bases, with 18 bases separating them. The CDR3 consists of 14 residues.

The chain carries TRBV4-1 and TRBJ2-5; D is undetermined. In germline, CDR1 is MGHRA, CDR2 YSYEKL. This CDR3 contains 15 residues. Between the trimmed V and J ends, which lost 0 bases and 1 base, there was a span of 9 bases. CDR3 coding DNA: TGCGCCAGCAGCCAAGACGGCGCCCCCCAAGAGACCCAGTACTTC. Translation gives CASSQDGAPQETQYF.

The chain has TRBV13 and TRBJ2-3; D is unclear. The CDR3 is 17 residues long. The V gene lost 2 bases and the J gene lost 5 bases, with 20 bases spanning the gap. CDR1 and CDR2 (germline): PRHDT, FYEKMQ (reference sequence). The CDR3 here is CASSLRALDWTLDTQYF. The CDR3 DNA is TGTGCCAGCAGCTTACGAGCCCTCGACTGGACCCTAGATACGCAGTATTTT.

This chain connects TRBV30 to TRBJ1-2; 11 bases fit TRBD1. The CDR3 extends over 14 amino acids. The V gene end was trimmed by 2 bases and the J gene end by 8 bases; junction bases not matched to a gene: 7. Germline CDR1 and CDR2: GTSNPN and SVGIG (reference sequence). In nucleotides, the CDR3 is TGTGCCTGGAGTAGGACAGGGGGCCCGGGGGGCTACACCTTC. It specifies CAWSRTGGPGGYTF.

This clone was observed once. The gene calls are TRBV7-9 and TRBJ1-2; weak D call: TRBD1 (5 bases). The germline V and J ends were trimmed by 6 bases and 7 bases, with 12 bases remaining between them. CDR1 and CDR2 from the germline V gene are SEHNR and FQNEAQ (reference sequence). This CDR3 contains 12 residues. The CDR3 DNA sequence: TGTGCCAGCAGACCGCCGGGGGGTGGCTACACCTTC. This translates into CASRPPGGGYTF.